These T cell receptor beta chains were read from a single sample in a study of shared clonotypes between healthy human individuals. TCRdb's copy holds only in-frame clones and misses some; the assay was immunoSEQ multiplex PCR. Of hundreds of thousands of clones in the sample, approximately 80% were seen once. Sequenced sample: PBMCs. The source is a woman aged 40 to 50 in good health. Some clones in this sample may be carry-over from other donors' samples. The CDR3 runs from the conserved cysteine through the conserved F or W.

>11|TRBJ2-5|TRBV7-3
CASSYAETQYF
>13|TRBJ2-7|TRBV28
CASSPGQGDEQYF
>12|TRBJ2-7|TRBV28
CASIDYSYEQYF
>17|TRBJ2-7|TRBV30
CAWSVRVELAENYEQYF
>15|TRBJ1-1|TRBV14
CASSLGGQMNTEAFF
>15|TRBJ2-5|TRBV2
CASRAGLADGETQYF
>20|TRBJ2-6|TRBV15
CATSRVRGGLAASGANVLTF
>11|TRBJ1-2|TRBV19
CASISIVGYTF
>15|TRBJ2-2|TRBV15
CATSREGSRSGELFF
>16|TRBJ2-7|TRBV11-2
CASSFTDLSLDNEQYF
>12|TRBJ2-7|TRBV28
CASSFVGREQYF
>16|TRBJ2-7|TRBV10-2
CASTDITSGKIYEQYF
>15|TRBJ2-2|TRBV6-1
CASSRQGPNTGELFF
>14|TRBJ1-2|TRBV11-3
CASRNRDSNYGYTF
>14|TRBJ2-4|TRBV5-1
CASSFGTGQNIQYF
>15|TRBJ1-2|TRBV2
CASSEARGLSEGYTF
>14|TRBJ2-6|TRBV19
CASSIHRGANVLTF
>13|TRBJ2-5|TRBV27
CASSLSGGQTQYF
>14|TRBJ1-3|TRBV18
CASPTLQGLSAIYF
>13|TRBJ1-5|TRBV7-8
CASSSTDNQPQHF
>15|TRBJ2-6|TRBV27
CASSLGSAGANVLTF
>15|TRBJ2-2|TRBV7-2
CASSTRLAGTGELFF